The 26 T cell receptor beta chains below all came from one sample that was sequenced in a study of blood T cell repertoires in COVID-19. TCRdb keeps only in-frame clones here, not all; method: immunoSEQ multiplex PCR. The sample includes tens of thousands of clones, 77% seen only once; the top ten take approximately 2.1%. The sample was peripheral blood. Receptors were obtained from a man between 70 and 80 years old with COVID-19, enrolled during active disease.

V gene TRBV2 combines with J gene TRBJ2-4; D remains unclear. Germline V gives CDR1 SNHLY, CDR2 FYNNEI. The CDR3 sequence is 12 residues long. The V end was cut by 2 bases, the J end by 10 bases, with 9 bases between. CDR3 bases: TGTGCCAGCAGTGAATACACGACAATTCAGTACTTC. It translates to CASSEYTTIQYF.

This clone was detected only a few times. The rearrangement links TRBV27 to TRBJ1-1; D is unresolved. There are 14 residues in the CDR3. Trimming cost V 3 bases and J 2 bases, with 10 bases left between them. Germline CDR1 is MNHEY and CDR2 is SMNVEV (reference sequence). The CDR3 loop is CASSFFRGNTEAFF. The DNA of the CDR3 is TGTGCCAGCAGTTTCTTTCGGGGAAACACTGAAGCTTTCTTT.

This rearrangement joins TRBV28 to TRBJ1-1; D might be TRBD1 (6 bases). This CDR3 contains 12 residues. V lost 5 bases, J lost 8 bases, and 12 bases lay in between. In germline, CDR1 is MDHEN, CDR2 SYDVKM. The CDR3 region has the DNA TGTGCCAGCAGTCCCACCGACAGGGAAGCTTTCTTT. It specifies CASSPTDREAFF.

The V and J genes are TRBV24-1 and TRBJ2-7; TRBD2 matches 11 bases. Germline CDR1 is KGHDR and CDR2 is SFDVKD. The CDR3 length is 16 residues. The junction had 5 bases not matched to a gene; V was cut back by 3 bases and J by 2 bases. The chain's CDR3 is CATSDISGRGTYEQYF. The CDR3 nucleotides read TGTGCCACCAGTGATATTAGCGGGAGGGGGACCTACGAGCAGTACTTC.

This clone was recorded only once. J is TRBJ1-1 and V is TRBV3-1 (or the pseudogene TRBV3-2); D perhaps matches TRBD1 (5 bases). Germline CDR1 and CDR2: LGHDT and YNNKEL (reference sequence). This CDR3 has 14 amino acids. Between the trimmed V and J ends, which lost 1 base and 0 bases, there was a span of 6 bases. CDR3 coding DNA: TGTGCCAGCAGCCAAGGACAGCTGAACACTGAAGCTTTCTTT. Its protein product is CASSQGQLNTEAFF.

This clone was recorded only once. The chain combines TRBV7-3 with TRBJ1-2; 8 bases map to TRBD1. The CDR3 sequence is 16 residues long. J lost 7 bases, V lost 2 bases, and 12 bases had no gene match. The V gene's germline CDR1 is SGHTA and CDR2 FQGTGA. The CDR3 sequence: CASSLVDGQGRFGYTF. The CDR3 region has the DNA TGTGCCAGCAGCTTAGTCGACGGACAGGGAAGGTTTGGCTACACCTTC.

The chain employs TRBV4-2 and TRBJ1-3; D is ambiguous. In germline, CDR1 is LGHNA, CDR2 YNFKEQ. The CDR3 length is 15 residues. V was trimmed by 7 bases and J by 2 bases, leaving 15 bases between them. The CDR3 region is CASTEQFTTGNTIYF. In DNA, the CDR3 is TGTGCCAGCACCGAACAGTTTACGACTGGAAACACCATATATTTT.

This clone has only a few counts. CDR3 residues: CASTNDRGTEAFF. CDR3 sequence (DNA): TGTGCCAGTACTAACGACAGGGGGACTGAAGCTTTCTTT. The chain combines TRBV19 with TRBJ1-1; 9 nucleotides agree with TRBD1. Germline-derived CDR1 and CDR2 are LNHDA and SQIVND (reference sequence). The ends lost 7 bases at V and 5 bases at J; junction bases unmatched: 5. CDR3 size: 13 residues. Drawing the rest from reference TRBV19 and TRBJ1-1, the complete variable domain is DGGITQSPKYLFRKEGQNVTLSCEQNLNHDAMYWYRQDPGQGLRLIYYSQIVNDFQKGDIAEGYSVSREKKESFPLTVTSAQKNPTAFYLCASTNDRGTEAFFGQGTRLTVV.

The V call is TRBV12-3 or TRBV12-4, the J call TRBJ1-6; D gene unclear. The CDR3 consists of 13 residues. Trimming removed 4 bases from V and 13 bases from J, with 14 bases in between. The CDR3 loop reads CASSYGSAQPLHF. The CDR3 DNA follows: TGTGCCAGCAGTTATGGTTCTGCCCAGCCCCTCCACTTT.

V is TRBV19 and J is TRBJ1-1, with 7 bases lining up with TRBD1. CDR3 length: 13 residues. J gave up 6 bases and V 6 bases, and 7 bases lay outside the gene matches. The germline V gene has CDR1 LNHDA and CDR2 SQIVND (reference sequence). CDR3 region: CASRGRGRPEAFF. The CDR3 DNA reads as TGTGCCAGTAGAGGAAGGGGGCGGCCTGAAGCTTTCTTT.

The chain is built from TRBV18 and TRBJ2-6; 8 bases match TRBD1. This CDR3 is built from 17 residues. V trimming: 5 bases; J trimming: 0 bases; junction bases outside the gene matches: 6. Germline V gene lookup returns CDR1 KGHSH and CDR2 LQKENI. The CDR3 loop is CASSSTGGFSGANVLTF. The CDR3 nucleotides are TGTGCCAGCTCATCAACAGGGGGGTTCTCTGGGGCCAACGTCCTGACTTTC.

The rearrangement joins TRBV20-1 to TRBJ2-7; no clear D. The CDR3 is 11 amino acids. In germline, CDR1 is DFQATT, CDR2 SNEGSKA (reference sequence). The V end was cut by 6 bases, the J end by 0 bases, with 6 bases between. CDR3 sequence (DNA): TGCAGTGCCCTAAGCTCCTACGAGCAGTACTTC. This encodes CSALSSYEQYF.

This chain links TRBV3-1 (or the pseudogene TRBV3-2) with TRBJ2-5; D is perhaps TRBD2 (6 bases). The CDR3 sequence is 15 residues long. Trimming pared 4 bases from V and 5 bases from J, leaving 17 bases between. Germline V lookup: CDR1 LGHDT, CDR2 YNNKEL (reference sequence). The CDR3 sequence: CASSLSRETEETQYF. In nucleotides, the CDR3 is TGTGCCAGCAGCCTCAGCCGGGAGACTGAGGAGACCCAGTACTTC.

The genes are TRBV3-1 (or the pseudogene TRBV3-2) and TRBJ2-1; 11 bases fit TRBD2. Germline CDR1 reads LGHDT; CDR2 reads YNNKEL (reference sequence). The ends lost 1 base at V and 7 bases at J; junction bases unmatched: 9. The CDR3 covers 17 residues. CDR3 amino acids: CASSQGLAGGGRNEQFF. The CDR3 nucleotides are TGTGCCAGCAGCCAAGGGCTAGCGGGAGGCGGCCGGAATGAGCAGTTCTTC.

This sequence joins TRBV2 and TRBJ2-7, with a tentative D call TRBD1 (5 bases). V gave up 4 bases and J gave up 1 base, with 14 bases separating them. From germline, CDR1 is SNHLY and CDR2 FYNNEI. The CDR3 consists of 15 residues. The CDR3 spells CASSGTFRRSYEQYF. CDR3 coding DNA: TGTGCCAGCAGTGGGACATTTAGGCGTTCCTACGAGCAGTACTTC. The full variable domain, its missing parts supplied by reference TRBV2 and TRBJ2-7, is EPEVTQTPSHQVTQMGQEVILRCVPISNHLYFYWYRQILGQKVEFLVSFYNNEISEKSEIFDDQFSVERPDGSNFTLKIRSTKLEDSAMYFCASSGTFRRSYEQYFGPGTRLTVT.

The rearrangement joins TRBV20-1 to TRBJ1-2, with 9 bases identical to TRBD1. The germline V gene encodes CDR1 DFQATT and CDR2 SNEGSKA (reference sequence). V dropped 3 bases and J dropped 6; count of bases not matched to a gene: 8. The CDR3 covers 14 residues. The DNA for the CDR3 is TGCAGTGCTAGTCCCGGGACAGGGTTCGATGGCTACACCTTC. The encoded protein is CSASPGTGFDGYTF.

The rearrangement joins TRBV10-3 to TRBJ2-5; 12 bases map to TRBD2. The germline V gene has CDR1 ENHRY and CDR2 SYGVKD. CDR3 length equals 17 residues. V was pared by 7 bases and J by 2 bases, with 11 bases of the junction left unmatched. The CDR3 sequence: CAITRGGLAGLQETQYF. Here the CDR3 DNA reads TGTGCCATCACCCGAGGGGGACTAGCGGGTCTACAAGAGACCCAGTACTTC.

As to this clone: This CDR3 is also generated by other DNA sequences in the sample. The chain uses TRBV5-8 and TRBJ2-3, with D perhaps matching TRBD1 (6 bases). This CDR3 is 13 amino acids long. Trimming removed 3 bases at V and 3 bases at J, with 8 bases between. Germline values: CDR1 SGHTS, CDR2 YDEGEE. The CDR3 spells CASSYRGTDTQYF. For the CDR3, the DNA is TGTGCCAGCAGCTATAGGGGGACAGATACGCAGTATTTT.

The chain carries TRBV7-3 and TRBJ2-2; TRBD1 matches at 9 bases. CDR1 is SGHTA, CDR2 FQGTGA, per germline. This CDR3 spans 14 amino acids. V shed 4 bases and J 7 bases; nucleotides not matched to a gene: 4. The CDR3 sequence is CASSSWTGVGELFF. The CDR3 DNA reads TGTGCCAGCAGCTCCTGGACAGGGGTCGGGGAGCTGTTTTTT.

This clone was picked up one time. The V gene is TRBV9, the J gene TRBJ2-7; D not resolved. V dropped 2 bases and J dropped 0 bases, with 12 bases sitting between them. The CDR3 is made up of 15 amino acids. CDR1 SGDLS and CDR2 YYNGEE come from the germline V gene. The CDR3 loop reads CASSVGWAASYEQYF. The CDR3 DNA reads TGTGCCAGCAGCGTTGGGTGGGCCGCCTCCTACGAGCAGTACTTC.

V and J are TRBV28 and TRBJ1-1; D unclear. CDR1 and CDR2 from the germline V gene are MDHEN and SYDVKM. V was cut by 1 base and J by 4 bases, with 19 bases left in between. This CDR3 is built from 17 residues. The CDR3 nucleotides are TGTGCCAGCAGTTTATCTGGGTGGGCGCGGGGTGGCACTGAAGCTTTCTTT. It yields the protein CASSLSGWARGGTEAFF.

The CDR3 nucleotides read TGCGCCAGCAGTCTAGACGGTGCGGTGAGAGCCCAGTACTTC. Translated, it gives CASSLDGAVRAQYF. The genes are TRBV4-1 and TRBJ2-5; no definite D call. The CDR3 sequence is 14 residues long. Trimming shortened V by 6 bases and J by 9 bases, and 20 bases separated the two germline ends. Germline values: CDR1 MGHRA, CDR2 YSYEKL.

V gene TRBV6-5 combines with J gene TRBJ2-7; D is perhaps TRBD1 (6 bases). Looked up from germline, CDR1 is MNHEY and CDR2 is SVGAGI. V shed 2 bases and J shed 5 bases, with 13 bases lying between them. This CDR3 spans 14 amino acids. DNA of the CDR3: TGTGCCAGCAGTTACCTGGACAGCGGCAACGAGCAGTACTTC. Its translation: CASSYLDSGNEQYF.

The rearrangement uses TRBV30 and TRBJ2-7; no reliable D call. The CDR3 loop spans 11 amino acids. Per germline, CDR1 GTSNPN and CDR2 SVGIG (reference sequence). Deletions cut 2 bases from V and 4 bases from J, with 6 bases between. The CDR3 loop is CAWSPQYEQYF. CDR3 DNA: TGTGCCTGGAGTCCCCAATACGAGCAGTACTTC.

On this clone: The sample contains more than one DNA sequence encoding this CDR3. The rearrangement links TRBV5-4 to TRBJ1-3; D ambiguous. Germline assignment: CDR1 SGHNT and CDR2 YYREEE (reference sequence). Trimming took 4 bases from V and 0 from J, leaving 8 bases between them. The CDR3 runs to 14 residues. For the CDR3, the DNA is TGTGCCAGCAGCCCAACCGGCTCTGGAAACACCATATATTTT. It translates to CASSPTGSGNTIYF.

This chain connects TRBV27 to TRBJ2-6; TRBD1 aligns across 7 bases. V trimming: 5 bases; J trimming: 0 bases; junction bases outside the gene matches: 10. This CDR3 contains 18 residues. Germline V gives CDR1 MNHEY, CDR2 SMNVEV (reference sequence). This CDR3 reads CASSPRGITLSGANVLTF. CDR3 coding DNA: TGTGCCAGCAGTCCCAGGGGGATAACTCTCTCTGGGGCCAACGTCCTGACTTTC. The full variable domain, with the rest looked up from reference TRBV27 and TRBJ2-6, is EAQVTQNPRYLITVTGKKLTVTCSQNMNHEYMSWYRQDPGLGLRQIYYSMNVEVTDKGDVPEGYKVSRKEKRNFPLILESPSPNQTSLYFCASSPRGITLSGANVLTFGAGSRLTVL.